This TCR beta chain came from a study of cytomegalovirus exposure and HLA in healthy donors. The wider study: Earlier sequencing of 150 million to 200 million T cells yielded fewer than 140 million unique TCR beta sequences. Study-wide points: When a later analysis compared HLA-associated TCR beta chains with equally common others, the HLA-associated chains turned out to be more clonally expanded and to have lower generation probabilities. Highly shared variants forming one cluster were likely a sequencing artifact. The authors assumed roughly uniform sequencing depth across donors for presence/absence analyses.

The primer mix had 60 Vbeta and 13 Jbeta primers. The method was immunoSEQ multiplex PCR; TCRdb's version includes in-frame clones alone and lacks a portion of them. The sample lists 150,000 to 200,000 clones, around four fifths occurring once. This clone showed up just a few times. Antigen specificity is unknown. The CDR3 consists of 15 residues. The germline gives CDR1 SNHLY, CDR2 FYNNEI. Germline trimming cut 7 bases from V and 2 bases from J; bases unmatched to any gene: 6. The chain recombines TRBV2 with TRBJ1-5, with TRBD1 matching over 9 bases. The sample taken for sequencing was PBMCs. The origin of this receptor is a woman aged 25 to 39 in good health and CMV-seronegative. The CDR3 loop is CASTGTGTGNQPQHF. The DNA of the CDR3 is TGTGCCAGCACCGGGACAGGGACTGGCAATCAGCCCCAGCATTTT.